These T cell receptor beta chains were read from a single sample in a study of graft-versus-host responses after intestinal transplantation. Profiling relied on immunoSEQ multiplex PCR, and the TCRdb table lists in-frame clones only, not all of them. The sample records 100,000 or so clones, 80% to 95% being singletons. These receptors' antigens are unknown. Sequenced material: unstimulated CD4+ T cells sorted from spleen or lymph node cells, taken before intestinal transplant. The receptors were gathered from a human donor who received an intestinal transplant. The CDR3 runs from the conserved cysteine through the conserved F or W. The order of the fields is J gene, D gene, clone size, V gene, CDR3 protein, CDR3 DNA. A D gene is named only where the DNA matches it firmly. The size entry is marked missing in some rows and otherwise reads once, few, many or a size class.

j_gene: TRBJ1-2; d_gene: NA; abundance: NA; v_gene: TRBV5-5; CDR3aa: CASSSPGEGDGYTF; CDR3nt: TGTGCCAGCAGCTCCCCGGGGGAGGGTGATGGCTACACCTTC
j_gene: TRBJ2-7; d_gene: NA; abundance: NA; v_gene: TRBV2; CDR3aa: CASSLTRGALSDEQYF; CDR3nt: TGTGCCAGCAGTCTAACCCGGGGGGCGCTTTCAGACGAGCAGTACTTC
j_gene: TRBJ1-1; d_gene: TRBD1; abundance: once; v_gene: TRBV25-1; CDR3aa: CASSEIRRDRGTTFF; CDR3nt: TGTGCCAGCAGTGAAATAAGACGGGACAGGGGAACAACTTTCTTT
j_gene: TRBJ1-2; d_gene: NA; abundance: NA; v_gene: TRBV6-1; CDR3aa: CATTSNRVRGYTF; CDR3nt: TGTGCCACCACCTCAAACCGGGTGCGAGGCTACACCTTC
j_gene: TRBJ2-1; d_gene: TRBD2; abundance: once; v_gene: TRBV7-8; CDR3aa: CASSLAGGIRVNEQFF; CDR3nt: TGTGCCAGCAGCTTAGCGGGGGGGATTAGGGTCAATGAGCAGTTCTTC
j_gene: TRBJ2-3; d_gene: TRBD2; abundance: NA; v_gene: TRBV4-2; CDR3aa: CASSQEVAGHTDTQYF; CDR3nt: TGTGCCAGCAGCCAAGAGGTAGCGGGGCACACAGATACGCAGTATTTT
j_gene: TRBJ2-2; d_gene: NA; abundance: NA; v_gene: TRBV6-5; CDR3aa: CASSYSPTATGELFF; CDR3nt: TGTGCCAGCAGTTACTCGCCGACAGCCACCGGGGAGCTGTTTTTT
j_gene: TRBJ2-1; d_gene: TRBD2; abundance: NA; v_gene: TRBV7-2; CDR3aa: CASSSGTSGTHLPYNEQFF; CDR3nt: TGTGCCAGCAGCTCCGGGACTAGCGGGACCCACCTTCCCTACAATGAGCAGTTCTTC
j_gene: TRBJ2-1; d_gene: TRBD1; abundance: NA; v_gene: TRBV6-6; CDR3aa: CASSSQGAYEQFF; CDR3nt: TGTGCCAGCAGTTCACAGGGGGCCTATGAGCAGTTCTTC
j_gene: TRBJ2-1; d_gene: TRBD2; abundance: once; v_gene: TRBV7-2; CDR3aa: CASRIRSGGVTNEQFF; CDR3nt: TGTGCCAGCAGGATCCGCAGCGGGGGGGTAACCAATGAGCAGTTCTTC
j_gene: TRBJ2-6; d_gene: NA; abundance: NA; v_gene: TRBV7-2; CDR3aa: CASSAQGLFSGANVLTF; CDR3nt: TGTGCCAGCAGCGCCCAGGGACTGTTCTCTGGGGCCAACGTCCTGACTTTC
j_gene: TRBJ1-2; d_gene: NA; abundance: NA; v_gene: TRBV7-2; CDR3aa: CASSRTRDYGYTF; CDR3nt: TGTGCCAGCAGCCGGACTAGGGACTATGGCTACACCTTC
j_gene: TRBJ1-4; d_gene: NA; abundance: NA; v_gene: TRBV5-1; CDR3aa: CASSLGHQGGEKLFF; CDR3nt: TGCGCCAGCAGCTTAGGGCACCAGGGTGGTGAAAAACTGTTTTTT
j_gene: TRBJ1-1; d_gene: TRBD1; abundance: NA; v_gene: TRBV19; CDR3aa: CASIHRGRGTEAFF; CDR3nt: TGTGCCAGTATACACAGGGGTCGGGGCACTGAAGCTTTCTTT
j_gene: TRBJ1-2; d_gene: NA; abundance: NA; v_gene: TRBV7-9; CDR3aa: CASSLGGRIYGYTF; CDR3nt: TGTGCCAGCAGCTTAGGGGGGCGCATATATGGCTACACCTTC
j_gene: TRBJ2-2; d_gene: NA; abundance: once; v_gene: TRBV28; CDR3aa: CASSLSYGSGTGELFF; CDR3nt: TGTGCCAGCAGTTTATCTTACGGGAGCGGAACCGGGGAGCTGTTTTTT
j_gene: TRBJ2-5; d_gene: NA; abundance: NA; v_gene: TRBV18; CDR3aa: CASSPTHTGTKGTQYF; CDR3nt: TGTGCCAGCTCACCAACACACACCGGGACAAAGGGGACCCAGTACTTC